This T cell receptor beta chain derives from a study of blood T cells in healthy people across ages. After removal of 4 bases from V and 4 bases from J, the junction contained 9 bases not matched to a gene. The germline V gene encodes CDR1 MNHEY and CDR2 SMNVEV (reference sequence). The CDR3 extends over 16 amino acids. Primers used in a second PCR of about 6 to 12 cycles were a sample-barcoded 5' primer and a J-beta primer mix. One entry per CDR3 protein, called by TCRdb with MiXCR from the 5' RACE reads. The table has 950,000 to 1,200,000 distinct CDR3 sequences, approximately 38% seen once; the top ten hold around 13%. Samples each yielded at least 6 micrograms of total RNA.

This chain connects TRBV27 to TRBJ1-3; 8 bases are a match to TRBD1. This TCR was recovered from a man aged 18 to 30 in good health. What was sequenced was blood. CDR3 sequence reads: CASSSTGDFLGNTIYF. CDR3 coding DNA: TGTGCCAGCAGTTCGACAGGGGATTTTCTGGGAAACACCATATATTTT.